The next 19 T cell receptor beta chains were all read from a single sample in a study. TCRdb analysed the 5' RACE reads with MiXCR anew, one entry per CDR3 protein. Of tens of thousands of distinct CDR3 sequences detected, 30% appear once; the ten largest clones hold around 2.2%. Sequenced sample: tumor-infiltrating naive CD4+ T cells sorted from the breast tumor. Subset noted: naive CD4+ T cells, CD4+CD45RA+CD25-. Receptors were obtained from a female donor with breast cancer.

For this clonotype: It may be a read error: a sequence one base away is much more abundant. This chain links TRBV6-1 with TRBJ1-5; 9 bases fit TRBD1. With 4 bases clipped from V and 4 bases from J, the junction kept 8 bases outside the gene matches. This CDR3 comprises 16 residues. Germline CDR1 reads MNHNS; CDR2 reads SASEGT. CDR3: CASSAIFDRGNQPQHF. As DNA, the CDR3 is TGTGCCAGCAGTGCCATTTTCGACAGGGGGAATCAGCCCCAGCATTTT.

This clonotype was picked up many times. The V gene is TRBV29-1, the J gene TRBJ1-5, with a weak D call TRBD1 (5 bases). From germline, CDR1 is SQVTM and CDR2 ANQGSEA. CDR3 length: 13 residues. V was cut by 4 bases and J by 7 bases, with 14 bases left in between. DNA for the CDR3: TGCAGCGTTGTAGGGGCCCCTGGACAGCCCCAGCATTTT. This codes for CSVVGAPGQPQHF.

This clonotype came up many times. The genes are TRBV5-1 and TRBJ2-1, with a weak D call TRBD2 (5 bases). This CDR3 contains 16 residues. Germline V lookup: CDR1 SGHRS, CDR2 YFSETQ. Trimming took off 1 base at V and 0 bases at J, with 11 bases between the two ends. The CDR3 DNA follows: TGCGCCAGCAGCTTGCGGAGCGGAACCTCCTACAATGAGCAGTTCTTC. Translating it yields CASSLRSGTSYNEQFF.

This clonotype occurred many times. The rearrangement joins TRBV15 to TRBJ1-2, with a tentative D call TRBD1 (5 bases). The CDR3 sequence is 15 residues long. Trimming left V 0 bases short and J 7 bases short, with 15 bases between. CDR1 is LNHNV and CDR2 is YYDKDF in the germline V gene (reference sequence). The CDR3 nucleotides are TGTGCCACCAGCAGAGATCGGAGGGGCGGAAGTGGCTACACCTTC. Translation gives CATSRDRRGGSGYTF.

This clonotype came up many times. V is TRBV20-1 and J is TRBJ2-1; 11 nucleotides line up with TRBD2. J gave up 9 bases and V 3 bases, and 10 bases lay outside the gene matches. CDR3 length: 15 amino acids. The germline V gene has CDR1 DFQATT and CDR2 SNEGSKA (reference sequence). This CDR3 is CSASRTSGSSSEQFF. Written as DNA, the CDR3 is TGCAGTGCTAGCCGCACTAGCGGGAGTTCAAGTGAGCAGTTCTTC.

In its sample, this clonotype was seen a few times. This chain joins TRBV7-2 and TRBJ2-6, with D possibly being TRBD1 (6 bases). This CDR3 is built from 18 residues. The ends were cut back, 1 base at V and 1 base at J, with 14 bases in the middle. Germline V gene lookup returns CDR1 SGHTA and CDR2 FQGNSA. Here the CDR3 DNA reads TGTGCCAGCAGCTTAGGGCTCTTTAGGGGGTCTGGGGCCAACGTCCTGACTTTC. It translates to CASSLGLFRGSGANVLTF.

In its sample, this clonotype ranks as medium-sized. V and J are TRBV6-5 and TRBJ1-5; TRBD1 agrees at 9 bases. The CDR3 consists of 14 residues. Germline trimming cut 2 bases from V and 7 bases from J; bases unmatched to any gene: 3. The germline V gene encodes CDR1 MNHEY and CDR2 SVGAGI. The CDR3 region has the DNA TGTGCCAGCAGTTACGGACAGGGGCGGCAGCCCCAGCATTTT. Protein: CASSYGQGRQPQHF.

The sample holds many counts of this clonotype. CDR3: CASSEARKATNEKLFF. In DNA, the CDR3 is TGTGCCAGCAGTGAAGCACGGAAAGCAACTAATGAAAAACTGTTTTTT. This chain links TRBV6-1 with TRBJ1-4; D unclear. V was trimmed by 0 bases and J by 0 bases, leaving 8 bases between them. The CDR3 is 16 residues long. In germline, CDR1 is MNHNS, CDR2 SASEGT.

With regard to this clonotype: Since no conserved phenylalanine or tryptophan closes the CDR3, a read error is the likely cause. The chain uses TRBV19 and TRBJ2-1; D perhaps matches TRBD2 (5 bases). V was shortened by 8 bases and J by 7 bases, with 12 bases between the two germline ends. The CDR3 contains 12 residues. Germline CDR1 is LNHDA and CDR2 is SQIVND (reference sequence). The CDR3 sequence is CASGRGSNEQFL. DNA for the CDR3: TGTGCCAGTGGCCGGGGTAGTAATGAGCAGTTCCTC.

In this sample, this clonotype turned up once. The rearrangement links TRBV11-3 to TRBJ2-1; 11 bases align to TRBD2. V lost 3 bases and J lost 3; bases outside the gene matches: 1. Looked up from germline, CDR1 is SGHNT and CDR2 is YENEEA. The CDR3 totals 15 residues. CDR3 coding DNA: TGTGCCAGCAGCTTTAGCGGGAGGGACTACAATGAGCAGTTCTTC. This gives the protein CASSFSGRDYNEQFF.

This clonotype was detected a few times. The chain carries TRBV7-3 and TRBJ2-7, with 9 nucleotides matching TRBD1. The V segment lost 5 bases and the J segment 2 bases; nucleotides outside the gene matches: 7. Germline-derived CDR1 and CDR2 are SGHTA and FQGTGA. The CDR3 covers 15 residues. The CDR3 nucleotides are TGTGCCAGCAGCCTAGGACAGGGGACTCCCTACGAGCAGTACTTC. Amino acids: CASSLGQGTPYEQYF.

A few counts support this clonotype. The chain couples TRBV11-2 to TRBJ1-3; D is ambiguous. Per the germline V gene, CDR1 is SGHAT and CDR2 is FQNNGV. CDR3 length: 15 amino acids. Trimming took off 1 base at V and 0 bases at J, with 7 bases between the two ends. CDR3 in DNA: TGTGCCAGCAGCTTAGCACCGAGCTCTGGAAACACCATATATTTT. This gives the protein CASSLAPSSGNTIYF.

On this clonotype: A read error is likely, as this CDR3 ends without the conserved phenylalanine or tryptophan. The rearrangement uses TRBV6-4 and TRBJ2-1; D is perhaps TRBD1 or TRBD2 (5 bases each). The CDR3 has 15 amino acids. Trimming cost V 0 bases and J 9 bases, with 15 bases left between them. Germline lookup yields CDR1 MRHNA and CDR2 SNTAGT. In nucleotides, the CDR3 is TGTGCCAGCAGTGACTCCGGGACGGGGAGTCTTGAGCAGTTCCTC. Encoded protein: CASSDSGTGSLEQFL.

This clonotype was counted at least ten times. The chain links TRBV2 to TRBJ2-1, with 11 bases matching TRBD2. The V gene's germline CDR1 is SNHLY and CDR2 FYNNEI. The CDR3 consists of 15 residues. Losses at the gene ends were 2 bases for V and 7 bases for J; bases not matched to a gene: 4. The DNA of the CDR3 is TGTGCCAGCAGTGAATCCTGGACTAGCGGGAATGAGCAGTTCTTC. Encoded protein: CASSESWTSGNEQFF.

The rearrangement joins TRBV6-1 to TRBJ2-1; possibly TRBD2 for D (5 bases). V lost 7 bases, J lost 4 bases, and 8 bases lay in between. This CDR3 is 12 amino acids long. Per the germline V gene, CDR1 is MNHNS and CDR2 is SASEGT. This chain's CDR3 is CASTTGYNEQFF. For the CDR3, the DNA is TGTGCCAGCACTACGGGATACAATGAGCAGTTCTTC.

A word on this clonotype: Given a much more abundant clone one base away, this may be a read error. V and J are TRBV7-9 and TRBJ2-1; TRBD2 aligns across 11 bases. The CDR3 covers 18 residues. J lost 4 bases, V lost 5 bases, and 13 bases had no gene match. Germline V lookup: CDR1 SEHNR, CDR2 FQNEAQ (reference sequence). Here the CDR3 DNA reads TGTGCCAGCAGCCTTGAGGGATTAGCGGGAGGGAGGTACAATGAGCAGTTCTTC. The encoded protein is CASSLEGLAGGRYNEQFF.

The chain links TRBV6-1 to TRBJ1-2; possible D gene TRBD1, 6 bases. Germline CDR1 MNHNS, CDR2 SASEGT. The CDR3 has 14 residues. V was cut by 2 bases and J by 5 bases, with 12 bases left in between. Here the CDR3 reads CASSERGAFYGYTF. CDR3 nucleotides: TGTGCCAGCAGTGAACGGGGGGCGTTTTATGGCTACACCTTC.

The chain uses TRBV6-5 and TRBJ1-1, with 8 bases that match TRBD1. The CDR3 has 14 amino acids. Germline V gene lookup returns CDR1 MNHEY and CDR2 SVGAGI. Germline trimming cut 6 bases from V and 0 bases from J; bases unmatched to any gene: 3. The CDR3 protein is CASSRDRMNTEAFF. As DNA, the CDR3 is TGTGCCAGCAGCCGGGACAGGATGAACACTGAAGCTTTCTTT.

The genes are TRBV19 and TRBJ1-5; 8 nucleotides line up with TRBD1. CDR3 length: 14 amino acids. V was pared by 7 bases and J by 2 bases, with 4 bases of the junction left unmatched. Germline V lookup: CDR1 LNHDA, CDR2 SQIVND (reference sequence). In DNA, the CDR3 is TGTGCCAGTACCGGACAGGGACGCAATCAGCCCCAGCATTTT. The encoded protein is CASTGQGRNQPQHF.